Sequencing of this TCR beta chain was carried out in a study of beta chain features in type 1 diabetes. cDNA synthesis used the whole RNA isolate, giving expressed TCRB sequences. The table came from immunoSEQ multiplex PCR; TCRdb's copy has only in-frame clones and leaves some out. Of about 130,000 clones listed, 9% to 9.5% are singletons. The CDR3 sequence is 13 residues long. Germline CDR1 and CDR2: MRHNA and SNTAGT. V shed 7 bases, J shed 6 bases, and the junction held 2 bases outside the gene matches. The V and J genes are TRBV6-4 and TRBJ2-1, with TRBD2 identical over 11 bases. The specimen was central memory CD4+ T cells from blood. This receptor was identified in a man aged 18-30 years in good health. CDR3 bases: TGTGCCAGCAAAGGGACTAGCGGCAATGAGCAGTTCTTC. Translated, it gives CASKGTSGNEQFF.